This TCR beta chain was captured by sequencing in a study of CD8 T cells in ankylosing spondylitis. This clonotype was seen many times. Its antigen is unidentified. TCRdb processed the 5' RACE reads anew with MiXCR; each CDR3 protein has one entry. The sample records about 800,000 distinct CDR3 sequences, 12% being singletons. Study conclusions and caveats: Typical of ankylosing spondylitis blood, it appeared, was a TCR beta motif of eight highly homologous variants. Earlier reports found some motif variants in synovial fluid and blood in reactive arthritis.

V dropped 0 bases and J dropped 1 base, with 1 base sitting between them. CDR3 length equals 13 residues. Looked up from germline, CDR1 is SGHTA and CDR2 is FQGNSA. This chain uses TRBV7-2 with TRBJ2-4; D unclear. The TCR sequence derives from a male donor with ankylosing spondylitis. Sequencing was performed on blood, either unsorted or a sorted T cell fraction (not recorded which). The CDR3 DNA follows: TGTGCCAGCAGCTTAGCGGCCAAAAACATTCAGTACTTC. It encodes CASSLAAKNIQYF.